The 6 T cell receptor beta chains below all came from one sample that was sequenced in a study of blood T cell repertoires in COVID-19. Only in-frame clones appear in the TCRdb table, and some are missing; sequencing was by immunoSEQ multiplex PCR. The table includes about 55,000 clones, approximately 85% detected once. The source material was peripheral blood. The receptors here all came from a human donor in a cohort sampled during active COVID-19.

V gene TRBV19 combines with J gene TRBJ1-2, with a possible D match to TRBD1 (6 bases). Germline V gives CDR1 LNHDA, CDR2 SQIVND (reference sequence). There are 14 residues in the CDR3. V lost 7 bases, J lost 4 bases, and 16 bases lay in between. CDR3 sequence reads: CASTGARGTYGYTF. In nucleotides, the CDR3 is TGTGCCAGTACAGGGGCCAGGGGAACCTATGGCTACACCTTC.

The chain is built from TRBV7-3 and TRBJ1-2, with 7 bases identical to TRBD1. V trimming: 2 bases; J trimming: 4 bases; junction bases outside the gene matches: 4. The CDR3 is 14 residues long. In germline, CDR1 is SGHTA, CDR2 FQGTGA. CDR3 bases: TGTGCCAGCAGCTTAGACAGGGTCGGCTATGGCTACACCTTC. It is translated as CASSLDRVGYGYTF.

The chain couples TRBV28 to TRBJ2-7; TRBD2 might be the D (6 bases). In germline, CDR1 is MDHEN, CDR2 SYDVKM. The length of the CDR3 is 13 residues. V was trimmed by 6 bases and J by 3 bases, leaving 12 bases between them. CDR3 DNA: TGTGCCAGCAGCCTCCCGGGACTCTACGAGCAGTACTTC. It encodes CASSLPGLYEQYF.

The chain links TRBV28 to TRBJ2-3; 9 bases fit TRBD1. Trimming took 5 bases from V and 4 from J; bases not matched to a gene: 7. The CDR3 is made up of 15 amino acids. Germline CDR1 is MDHEN and CDR2 is SYDVKM. CDR3 nucleotide sequence: TGTGCCAGCAGTCTAGGACAGGGGTGGGCAGATACGCAGTATTTT. It specifies CASSLGQGWADTQYF.

The chain combines TRBV6-2 or TRBV6-3 with TRBJ2-2, with D maybe TRBD1 (5 bases). Germline V lookup: CDR1 MNHEY, CDR2 SVGEGT. The ends were cut back, 6 bases at V and 1 base at J, with 9 bases in the middle. The CDR3 contains 14 residues. The CDR3 DNA reads TGTGCCAGCAGACCTACAGGGAACACCGGGGAGCTGTTTTTT. It yields the protein CASRPTGNTGELFF.

The chain uses TRBV6-2 or TRBV6-3 and TRBJ2-1; D ambiguous. The CDR3 runs to 16 residues. Germline assignment: CDR1 MNHEY and CDR2 SVGEGT. V lost 2 bases, J lost 4 bases, and 15 bases lay in between. The CDR3 DNA follows: TGTGCCAGCAGTTACGGAAGTCTAGTGTCGTACAATGAGCAGTTCTTC. Translation gives CASSYGSLVSYNEQFF.